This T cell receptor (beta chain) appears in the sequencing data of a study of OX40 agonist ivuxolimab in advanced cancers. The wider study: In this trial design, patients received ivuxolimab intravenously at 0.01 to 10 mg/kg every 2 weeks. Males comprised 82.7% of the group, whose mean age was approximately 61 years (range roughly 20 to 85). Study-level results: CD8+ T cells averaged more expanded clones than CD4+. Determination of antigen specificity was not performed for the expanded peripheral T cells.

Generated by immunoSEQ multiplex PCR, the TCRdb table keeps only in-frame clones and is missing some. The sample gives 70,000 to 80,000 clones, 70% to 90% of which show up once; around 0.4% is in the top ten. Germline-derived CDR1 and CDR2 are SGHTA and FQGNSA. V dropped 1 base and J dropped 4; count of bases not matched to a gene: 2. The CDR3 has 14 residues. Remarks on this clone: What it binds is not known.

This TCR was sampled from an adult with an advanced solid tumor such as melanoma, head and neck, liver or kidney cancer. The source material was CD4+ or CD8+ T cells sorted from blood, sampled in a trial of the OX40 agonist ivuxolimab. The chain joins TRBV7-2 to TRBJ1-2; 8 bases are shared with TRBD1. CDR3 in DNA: TGTGCCAGCAGCTTAGGACAGGGGCTCTATGGCTACACCTTC. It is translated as CASSLGQGLYGYTF.